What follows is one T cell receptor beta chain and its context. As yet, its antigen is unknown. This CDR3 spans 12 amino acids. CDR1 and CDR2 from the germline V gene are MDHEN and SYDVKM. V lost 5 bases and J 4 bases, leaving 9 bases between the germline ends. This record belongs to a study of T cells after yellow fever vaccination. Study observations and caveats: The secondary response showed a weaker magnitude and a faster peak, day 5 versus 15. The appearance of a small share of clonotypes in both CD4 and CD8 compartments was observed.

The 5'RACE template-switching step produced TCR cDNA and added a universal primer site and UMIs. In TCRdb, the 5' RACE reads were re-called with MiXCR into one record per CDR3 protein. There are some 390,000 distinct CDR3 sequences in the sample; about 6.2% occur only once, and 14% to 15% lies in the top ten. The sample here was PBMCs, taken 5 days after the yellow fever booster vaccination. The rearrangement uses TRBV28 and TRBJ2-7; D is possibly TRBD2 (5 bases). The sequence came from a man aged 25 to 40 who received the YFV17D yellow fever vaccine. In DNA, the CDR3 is TGTGCCAGCAGTGTTCGGGATTACGAGCAGTACTTC. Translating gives CASSVRDYEQYF.